Here is one T cell receptor beta chain with its context. The antigen remains undetermined. These data are taken from a study of PD-1 blockade in mismatch repair-deficient tumors. Study-wide results and limits: Tumor-resident clones, often absent from pretreatment blood, expanded after pembrolizumab and then contracted.

Every patient had mismatch repair deficiency by PCR or immunohistochemistry. A few pembrolizumab responders had their TCRs sequenced. TCRdb's copy holds only in-frame clones and misses some; the assay was immunoSEQ multiplex PCR. The data hold around 120,000 clones, with roughly 90% observed a single time. This specimen consisted of peripheral blood, obtained approximately 70 weeks after starting pembrolizumab. The source is an adult with mismatch repair-deficient cancer.

In DNA, the CDR3 is TGTGCCAGCAGTTACTCGAAAGGGCGAGAGACCCAGTACTTC. This gives the protein CASSYSKGRETQYF. This rearrangement joins TRBV6-6 to TRBJ2-5; no firm D call. Germline CDR1 and CDR2: MNHNY and SVGAGI (reference sequence). CDR3 length equals 14 residues. V lost 0 bases, J lost 4 bases, and 9 bases lay in between.